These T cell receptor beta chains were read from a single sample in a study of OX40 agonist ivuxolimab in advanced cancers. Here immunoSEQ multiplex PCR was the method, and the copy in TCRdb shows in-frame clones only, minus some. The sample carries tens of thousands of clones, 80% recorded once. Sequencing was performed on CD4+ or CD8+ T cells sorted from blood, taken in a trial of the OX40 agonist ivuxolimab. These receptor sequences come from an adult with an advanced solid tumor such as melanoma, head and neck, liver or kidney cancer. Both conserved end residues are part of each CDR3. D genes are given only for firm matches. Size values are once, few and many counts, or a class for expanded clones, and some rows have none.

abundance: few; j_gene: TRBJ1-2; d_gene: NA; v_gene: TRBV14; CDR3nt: TGTGCCAGCAGCTCCGGACTGCTGGTTGGCTACACCTTC; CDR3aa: CASSSGLLVGYTF
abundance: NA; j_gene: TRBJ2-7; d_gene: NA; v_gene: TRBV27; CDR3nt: TGTGCCAGCAGTTTACCGAGCAGGGGCGGGGTGCAGTACTTC; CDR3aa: CASSLPSRGGVQYF
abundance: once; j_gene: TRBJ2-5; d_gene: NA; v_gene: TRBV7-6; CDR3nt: TGTGCCAGCAGCTTAAACAGTCTGCAAGAGACCCAGTACTTC; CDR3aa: CASSLNSLQETQYF
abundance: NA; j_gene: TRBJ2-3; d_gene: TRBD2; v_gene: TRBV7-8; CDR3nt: TGTGCCAGCAGCTTCCTCTCTAGCGGGATCAAAGATACGCAGTATTTT; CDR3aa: CASSFLSSGIKDTQYF
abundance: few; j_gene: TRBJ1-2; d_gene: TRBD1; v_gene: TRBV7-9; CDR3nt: TGTGCCAGCAGCCGGGACAGGGGGACGGGTAGGGACTATGGCTACACCTTC; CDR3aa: CASSRDRGTGRDYGYTF
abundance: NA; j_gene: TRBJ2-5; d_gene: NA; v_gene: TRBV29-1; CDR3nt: TGCAGCGTTGAAGAGGCAGGGAGGCAAGAGACCCAGTACTTC; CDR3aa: CSVEEAGRQETQYF
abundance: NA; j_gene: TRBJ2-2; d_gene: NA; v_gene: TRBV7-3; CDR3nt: TGTGCCAGCAGCCTTCAGCCAGGGAAGGCCGGGGAGCTGTTTTTT; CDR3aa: CASSLQPGKAGELFF
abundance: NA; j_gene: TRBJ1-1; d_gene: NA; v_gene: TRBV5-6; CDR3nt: TGTGCCAGCAGCTCCCGGGGGGCTTGGGCTTTCTTT; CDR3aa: CASSSRGAWAFF
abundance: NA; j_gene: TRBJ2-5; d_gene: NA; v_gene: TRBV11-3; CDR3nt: TGTGCCAGTAGGGGGGAGCAAGAGACCCAGTACTTC; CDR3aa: CASRGEQETQYF
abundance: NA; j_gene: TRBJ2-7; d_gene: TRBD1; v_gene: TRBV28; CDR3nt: TGTGCCAGCAGTTCAGGGACAGGAGTTTTTTCCTACGAGCAGTACTTC; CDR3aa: CASSSGTGVFSYEQYF
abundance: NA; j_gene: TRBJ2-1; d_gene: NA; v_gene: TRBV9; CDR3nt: TGTGCCAGCAGCGCCCAGTTCGGTGAGCAGTTCTTC; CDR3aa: CASSAQFGEQFF
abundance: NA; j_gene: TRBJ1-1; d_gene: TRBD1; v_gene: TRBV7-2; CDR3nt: TGTGCCAGCAGCCGACCGGGACAGGTGAATCCTTTCTTT; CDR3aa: CASSRPGQVNPFF
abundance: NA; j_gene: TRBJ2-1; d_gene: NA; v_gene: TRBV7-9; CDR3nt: TGTGCCAGCAGCCTACAGGGTTGGAATGAGCAGTTCTTC; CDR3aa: CASSLQGWNEQFF
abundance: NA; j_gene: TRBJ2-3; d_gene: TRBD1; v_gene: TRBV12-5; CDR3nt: TGTGCTAGTGGTTTGGTAGCAGGGGGCGCAGATACGCAGTATTTT; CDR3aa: CASGLVAGGADTQYF
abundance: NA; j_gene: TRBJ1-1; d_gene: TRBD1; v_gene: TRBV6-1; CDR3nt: TGTGCCAGCAGTCCACAGGGGGCCAACACTGAAGCTTTCTTT; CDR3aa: CASSPQGANTEAFF
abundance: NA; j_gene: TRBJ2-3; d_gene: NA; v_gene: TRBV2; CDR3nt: TGTGCCATAGTACAGTACACAGATACGCAGTATTTT; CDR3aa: CAIVQYTDTQYF
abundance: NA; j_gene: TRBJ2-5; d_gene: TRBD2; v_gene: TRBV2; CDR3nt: TGTGCCAGCAGTGAGGTGGGAGTAGCGGGGGATGAGACCCAGTACTTC; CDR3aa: CASSEVGVAGDETQYF
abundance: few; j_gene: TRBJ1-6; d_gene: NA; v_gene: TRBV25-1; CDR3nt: TGTGCCAGCAGTGAATCGAATTCACCCCTCCACTTT; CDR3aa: CASSESNSPLHF
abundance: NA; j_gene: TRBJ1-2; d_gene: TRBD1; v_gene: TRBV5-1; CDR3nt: TGCGCCAGCAGCAGCACAGGGGATGGCTACACCTTC; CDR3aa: CASSSTGDGYTF
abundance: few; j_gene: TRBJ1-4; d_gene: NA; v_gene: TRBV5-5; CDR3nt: TGTGCCAGCAGCTTGGCAGGGGATAATGAAAAACTGTTTTTT; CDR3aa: CASSLAGDNEKLFF
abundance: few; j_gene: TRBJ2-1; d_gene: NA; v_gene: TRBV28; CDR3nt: TGTGCCAGCAGTTTACCTTCTGCATCAGGGTTCAATGAGCAGTTCTTC; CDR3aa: CASSLPSASGFNEQFF
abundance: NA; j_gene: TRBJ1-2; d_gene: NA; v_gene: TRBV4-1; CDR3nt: TGCGCCAGCAGCTTCCGCGGTTCGATTGGCTACACCTTC; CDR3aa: CASSFRGSIGYTF
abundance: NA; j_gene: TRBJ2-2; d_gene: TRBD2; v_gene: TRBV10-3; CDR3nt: TGTGCCATCAGTGGGGGGGGCACCGGGGAGCTGTTTTTT; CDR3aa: CAISGGGTGELFF
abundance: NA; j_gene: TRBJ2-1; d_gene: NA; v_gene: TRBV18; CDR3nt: TGTGCCAGCTCACCACTTAGAGGAGCGGCTGAGCAGTTCTTC; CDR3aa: CASSPLRGAAEQFF
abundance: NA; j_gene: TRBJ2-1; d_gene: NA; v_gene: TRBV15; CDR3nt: TGTGCCACCAGCAGATATAGCCGTCCTGAGCAGTTCTTC; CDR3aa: CATSRYSRPEQFF
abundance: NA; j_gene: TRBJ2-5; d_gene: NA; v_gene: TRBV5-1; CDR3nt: TGCGCCAGCAGCTTGGTGCCAGGGGCCGAGGGGGACCAGTACTTC; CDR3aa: CASSLVPGAEGDQYF
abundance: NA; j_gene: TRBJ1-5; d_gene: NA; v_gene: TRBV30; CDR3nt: TGTGCCTGGAGTATTAGACAGGCCCGCAATCAGCCCCAGCATTTT; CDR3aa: CAWSIRQARNQPQHF
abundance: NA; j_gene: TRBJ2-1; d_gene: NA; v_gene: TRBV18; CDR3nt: TGTGCCAGCTCACCCTCCCCCACGGCGAATGAGCAGTTCTTC; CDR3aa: CASSPSPTANEQFF
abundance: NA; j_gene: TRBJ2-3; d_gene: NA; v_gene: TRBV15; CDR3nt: TGTGCCACCAGCAGGGGAACTGGGGGGAATACGCAGTATTTT; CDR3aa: CATSRGTGGNTQYF
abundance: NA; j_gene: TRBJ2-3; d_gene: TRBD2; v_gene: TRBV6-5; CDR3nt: TGTGCCAGCAGTTCCGGACTAGCGGAGGATACGCAGTATTTT; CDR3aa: CASSSGLAEDTQYF
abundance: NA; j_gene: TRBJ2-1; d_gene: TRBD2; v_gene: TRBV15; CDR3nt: TGTGCCACCAGCAGAGGGGGACTAGCGGGGAATTACAATGAGCAGTTCTTC; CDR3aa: CATSRGGLAGNYNEQFF
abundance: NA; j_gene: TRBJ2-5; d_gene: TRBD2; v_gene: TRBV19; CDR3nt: TGTGCCAGTAGGGCTAGCGGCCAAGAGACCCAGTACTTC; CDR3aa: CASRASGQETQYF
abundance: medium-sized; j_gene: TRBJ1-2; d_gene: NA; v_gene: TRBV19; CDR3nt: TGTGCCAGTAGTATAGATCCCCTCTATGATGGCTACACCTTC; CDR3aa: CASSIDPLYDGYTF
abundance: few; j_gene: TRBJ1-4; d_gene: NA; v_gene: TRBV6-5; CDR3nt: TGTGCCAGCCGCCGTAATGAAAAACTGTTTTTT; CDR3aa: CASRRNEKLFF
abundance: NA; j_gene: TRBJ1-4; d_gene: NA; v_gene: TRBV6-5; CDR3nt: TGTGCCAGCAGTCAGGGACACGCTAATGAAAAACTGTTTTTT; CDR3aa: CASSQGHANEKLFF
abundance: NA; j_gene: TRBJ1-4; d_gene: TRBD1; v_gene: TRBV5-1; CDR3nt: TGCGCCAGCCTGGGGACAGATGAAAAACTGTTTTTT; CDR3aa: CASLGTDEKLFF
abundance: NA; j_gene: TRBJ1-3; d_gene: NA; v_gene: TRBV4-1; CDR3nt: TGCGCCAGCAGTCTGGGAAACACCATATATTTT; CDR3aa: CASSLGNTIYF
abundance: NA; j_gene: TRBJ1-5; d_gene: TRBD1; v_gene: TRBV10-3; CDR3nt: TGTGCCATCAGTGATTCGGGACAGGGAGATCAGCCCCAGCATTTT; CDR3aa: CAISDSGQGDQPQHF
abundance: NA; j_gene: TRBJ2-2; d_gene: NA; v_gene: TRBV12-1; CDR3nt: TGTGCCAGCAGCTTTGCGCCCCCCAGGGAGGGAAACACCGGGGAGCTGTTTTTT; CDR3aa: CASSFAPPREGNTGELFF
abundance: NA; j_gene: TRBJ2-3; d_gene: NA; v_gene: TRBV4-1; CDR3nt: TGCGCCAGCAGCCAAGATGGGAGTTCGGGTACGCAGTATTTT; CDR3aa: CASSQDGSSGTQYF
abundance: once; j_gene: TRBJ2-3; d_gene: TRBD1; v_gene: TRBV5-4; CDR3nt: TGTGCCAGCAGCCCTGACAGGGCTAGCACAGATACGCAGTATTTT; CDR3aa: CASSPDRASTDTQYF
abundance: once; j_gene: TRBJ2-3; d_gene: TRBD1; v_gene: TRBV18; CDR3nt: TGTGCCAGCTCACCCCGGGGACAGAGCACAGATACGCAGTATTTT; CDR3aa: CASSPRGQSTDTQYF
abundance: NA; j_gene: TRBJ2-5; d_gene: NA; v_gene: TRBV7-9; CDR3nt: TGTGCCAGCAGCTCCGTCCGGACGGGCATTGTGGTCCAGTACTTC; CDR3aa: CASSSVRTGIVVQYF
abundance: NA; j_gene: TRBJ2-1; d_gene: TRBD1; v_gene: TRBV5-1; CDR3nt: TGCGCCAGCAGCTTGGACGGACAGGGGCCTTACGATGAGCAGTTCTTC; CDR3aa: CASSLDGQGPYDEQFF
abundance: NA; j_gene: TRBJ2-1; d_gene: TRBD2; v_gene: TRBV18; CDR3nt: TGTGCCAGCTCACCAGGGACTAGCGGGTACAATGAGCAGTTCTTC; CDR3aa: CASSPGTSGYNEQFF
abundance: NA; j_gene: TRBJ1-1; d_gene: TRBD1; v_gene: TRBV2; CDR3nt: TGTGCCAGCAGGAAAGGGACAGCGAACACTGAAGCTTTCTTT; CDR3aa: CASRKGTANTEAFF
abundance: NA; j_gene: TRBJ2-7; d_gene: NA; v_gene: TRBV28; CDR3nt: TGTGCCAGCAGTCCCCTCTATTACGAGCAGTACTTC; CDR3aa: CASSPLYYEQYF
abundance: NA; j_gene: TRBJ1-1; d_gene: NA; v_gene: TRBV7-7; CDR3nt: TGTGGCTGCGGGACCAACACTGAAGCTTTCTTT; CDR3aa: CGCGTNTEAFF
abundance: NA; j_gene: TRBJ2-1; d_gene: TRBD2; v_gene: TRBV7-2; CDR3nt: TGTGCCAGCAGCCAGGGGCGGAGCGGGAGGGAGCAGTTCTTC; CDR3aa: CASSQGRSGREQFF